The 17 T cell receptor beta chains below were found in one sample sequenced in a study of blood T cell repertoires in COVID-19. TCRdb's table, derived via immunoSEQ multiplex PCR, lists solely in-frame clones and lacks some. Of 70,000 to 100,000 clones listed, nearly 90% were seen once; the top ten hold around 4%. The sequenced sample consisted of peripheral blood. The receptors come from a woman older than 75 with active or convalescent COVID-19.

J is TRBJ1-4 and V is TRBV5-6; the D gene is possibly TRBD1 (5 bases). This CDR3 comprises 14 residues. Germline values: CDR1 SGHDT, CDR2 YYEEEE. Between the trimmed V and J ends, which lost 3 bases and 7 bases, there was a span of 13 bases. The CDR3 is CASSWEGLTEKLFF. DNA of the CDR3: TGTGCCAGCAGCTGGGAGGGGCTTACTGAAAAACTGTTTTTT.

The chain uses TRBV2 and TRBJ2-6; possibly TRBD1 for D (6 bases). V dropped 7 bases and J dropped 1 base, with 14 bases sitting between them. Per the germline V gene, CDR1 is SNHLY and CDR2 is FYNNEI. The CDR3 spans 16 residues. The CDR3 nucleotides are TGTGCCAGCACCCGGGACACCAGTTCTGGGGCCAACGTCCTGACTTTC. It translates to CASTRDTSSGANVLTF.

The chain carries TRBV5-4 and TRBJ1-1; 12 bases fit TRBD1. CDR3 length equals 13 residues. Trimming took 7 bases from V and 7 from J; bases not matched to a gene: 5. The germline V gene encodes CDR1 SGHNT and CDR2 YYREEE (reference sequence). CDR3 protein: CASWDRGRVEAFF. DNA for the CDR3: TGTGCCAGCTGGGACAGGGGGCGCGTTGAAGCTTTCTTT.

The rearrangement joins TRBV29-1 to TRBJ2-2; 7 bases are a match to TRBD2. Trimming cost V 5 bases and J 2 bases; bases outside gene matches: 8. The CDR3 has 15 amino acids. The V gene's germline CDR1 is SQVTM and CDR2 ANQGSEA. For the CDR3, the DNA is TGCAGCGTTTCAAGCCCGGGACTAAACACCGGGGAGCTGTTTTTT. Its protein is CSVSSPGLNTGELFF.

This clone was detected only once. The chain carries TRBV15 and TRBJ1-5; D not resolved. The CDR3 has 16 residues. Trimming removed 1 base from V and 2 bases from J, with 12 bases in between. Germline V gives CDR1 LNHNV, CDR2 YYDKDF (reference sequence). In DNA form, the CDR3 reads TGTGCCACCAGCAGAGGAATGGGTGAGGGCAATCAGCCCCAGCATTTT. As protein: CATSRGMGEGNQPQHF.

Here the CDR3 DNA reads TGTGCCAGCATTACCATTACAGGGACTGAAGCTTTCTTT. Translation gives CASITITGTEAFF. The V and J genes are TRBV6-5 and TRBJ1-1, with D perhaps matching TRBD1 (6 bases). This CDR3 region has 13 residues. Germline CDR1 reads MNHEY; CDR2 reads SVGAGI. The ends were cut back, 7 bases at V and 5 bases at J, with 14 bases in the middle.

The V call is TRBV6-4, the J call TRBJ1-1; maybe TRBD1 (5 bases). Trimming shortened V by 4 bases and J by 0 bases, and 9 bases separated the two germline ends. The CDR3 contains 14 residues. CDR1 and CDR2 (germline): MRHNA, SNTAGT. The CDR3 DNA sequence: TGTGCCAGCAGTGTCGACAGACTGAACACTGAAGCTTTCTTT. Translating gives CASSVDRLNTEAFF.

Written as DNA, the CDR3 is TGTGCCAGCAGCCAATCGAGGTCCCTCTACACCTTC. It specifies CASSQSRSLYTF. This chain connects TRBV16 to TRBJ1-2; D uncertain. The CDR3 spans 12 residues. V shed 0 bases and J shed 10 bases, with 9 bases lying between them. In germline, CDR1 is KGHSY, CDR2 FQNENV. The whole variable domain, remainder taken from reference TRBV16 and TRBJ1-2, is GEEVAQTPKHLVRGEGQKAKLYCAPIKGHSYVFWYQQVLKNEFKFLISFQNENVFDETGMPKERFSAKCLPNSPCSLEIQATKLEDSAVYFCASSQSRSLYTFGSGTRLTVV.

V gene TRBV9 combines with J gene TRBJ2-2; 10 bases map to TRBD1. The germline V gene encodes CDR1 SGDLS and CDR2 YYNGEE. The CDR3 totals 16 residues. The V gene end was trimmed by 0 bases and the J gene end by 4 bases; junction bases not matched to a gene: 3. The DNA for the CDR3 is TGTGCCAGCAGCGTAGCCGGGACAGGGGTCACCGGGGAGCTGTTTTTT. Encoded protein: CASSVAGTGVTGELFF.

This rearrangement joins TRBV6-5 to TRBJ1-2; D is perhaps TRBD1 (6 bases). Trimming cost V 5 bases and J 8 bases, with 15 bases left between them. Per germline, CDR1 MNHEY and CDR2 SVGAGI. The CDR3 consists of 13 residues. CDR3 residues: CASSPSGGLGYTF. CDR3 DNA sequence: TGTGCCAGCAGTCCCTCGGGGGGGCTCGGCTACACCTTC.

The gene calls are TRBV12-3 or TRBV12-4 and TRBJ2-2; TRBD2 is a possible D gene (6 bases). The V end lost 6 bases, the J end lost 7 bases, and 12 bases lay between the germline ends. The CDR3 sequence is 13 residues long. Here the CDR3 reads CASSGSWDGELFF. The DNA of the CDR3 is TGTGCCAGCAGCGGGAGCTGGGACGGGGAGCTGTTTTTT.

The chain uses TRBV11-3 and TRBJ2-6; no clear D gene. Germline CDR1 is SGHNT and CDR2 is YENEEA. The CDR3 consists of 15 residues. V lost 5 bases, J lost 4 bases, and 12 bases lay in between. Here the CDR3 DNA reads TGTGCCAGCAGCCCAACTTCTATCGGGGCCAACGTCCTGACTTTC. Amino acid sequence: CASSPTSIGANVLTF.

V is TRBV7-2 and J is TRBJ2-7; D gene ambiguous. This CDR3 has 15 residues. V dropped 4 bases and J dropped 0 bases, with 13 bases sitting between them. Germline assignment: CDR1 SGHTA and CDR2 FQGNSA. The CDR3 DNA follows: TGTGCCAGCAGCTCTAGACTGTCAAGCTCCTACGAGCAGTACTTC. It specifies CASSSRLSSSYEQYF.

This clone was seen once. In the same sample, other DNA sequences code for this CDR3. The V gene is TRBV28, the J gene TRBJ1-5; 9 bases fit TRBD1. Per the germline V gene, CDR1 is MDHEN and CDR2 is SYDVKM. The CDR3 is 15 residues long. V lost 5 bases to trimming and J lost 3 bases; unmatched junction nucleotides: 5. This chain's CDR3 is CASSPRDRANQPQHF. CDR3 sequence (DNA): TGTGCCAGCAGTCCTCGGGACAGGGCCAATCAGCCCCAGCATTTT.

V and J are TRBV7-2 and TRBJ2-1; 16 nucleotides agree with TRBD2. Germline loops: CDR1 SGHTA, CDR2 FQGNSA. This CDR3 has 16 residues. V was pared by 5 bases and J by 7 bases, with 5 bases of the junction left unmatched. The CDR3 reads CASSLGTSGRGNEQFF. The CDR3 DNA follows: TGTGCCAGCAGCCTAGGGACTAGCGGGAGGGGGAATGAGCAGTTCTTC. The full variable domain, with the rest looked up from reference TRBV7-2 and TRBJ2-1, is GAGVSQSPSNKVTEKGKDVELRCDPISGHTALYWYRQSLGQGLEFLIYFQGNSAPDKSGLPSDRFSAERTGGSVSTLTIQRTQQEDSAVYLCASSLGTSGRGNEQFFGPGTRLTVL.

The rearrangement links TRBV12-5 to TRBJ2-2; D may be TRBD1 (5 bases). CDR1 is LGHNT, CDR2 FRNRAP, per germline. The CDR3 is 22 residues long. Trimming cost V 0 bases and J 0 bases, with 26 bases left between them. CDR3: CASGLVKSQGLLSPANTGELFF. The DNA for the CDR3 is TGTGCTAGTGGTTTGGTAAAGTCCCAGGGCCTCCTTTCCCCTGCGAACACCGGGGAGCTGTTTTTT.

The chain uses TRBV19 and TRBJ1-5, with D maybe TRBD1 (5 bases). CDR1 is LNHDA and CDR2 is SQIVND in the germline V gene (reference sequence). V shed 9 bases and J shed 0 bases, with 15 bases lying between them. This CDR3 has 15 residues. Here the CDR3 reads CASERQQYSNQPQHF. CDR3 coding DNA: TGTGCCAGCGAAAGACAGCAATATAGCAATCAGCCCCAGCATTTT.